This TCR beta chain was sequenced in a study of shared clonotypes between healthy human individuals. Study-level background: A donor's plate count was three for CD4 naive and three for CD4 memory; CD8 naive had two and CD8 memory one. General study findings and limits: Rarefaction analysis demonstrated incomplete sorted-subset sequencing notwithstanding large depth.

Turning to this clone: The antigen is not known.

The ends lost 2 bases at V and 4 bases at J; junction bases unmatched: 9. The CDR3 sequence is 18 residues long. Germline V gene data show CDR1 as SGDLS and CDR2 as YYNGEE. Running of the assay took place at deep level. TCRdb's copy holds only in-frame clones and misses some; the assay was immunoSEQ multiplex PCR. The table records about 2.3 million clones, approximately 95% of them present only once. The sequencing sample was made of naive CD4+ T cells from PBMCs. Subset indicated: CD45RA+ positively selected. The chain recombines TRBV9 with TRBJ2-3; 14 bases are shared with TRBD2. This receptor was taken from a young man in good health. Some clones in this sample may be carry-over from other donors' samples. CDR3 region: CASSVSTSGRAGADTQYF. The DNA for the CDR3 is TGTGCCAGCAGCGTCTCGACTAGCGGGAGGGCCGGTGCAGATACGCAGTATTTT.